Listed below are T cell receptor beta chains from one sample, sequenced in a study of T-cell memory formation after mild COVID-19. TCRdb independently ran MiXCR on the 5' RACE reads; one entry per CDR3 protein. The repertoire holds 400,000 or so distinct CDR3 sequences, with roughly 20% as singletons. Sequenced: PBMCs or a T cell subset sorted from them (not recorded which). These receptors all come from an adult woman who had mild COVID-19 (a few samples of this study predate the infection). Cell type and time point are not known. Each CDR3 is given with its conserved first and last residue. D genes are given only for firm matches. Clone sizes are given selectively: once, few, many, or a class where the clone is expanded.

D gene,V gene,clone size,J gene,CDR3 DNA,CDR3 protein
NA,TRBV5-6,NA,TRBJ1-1,TGTGCCAGCAGCTTGACAGGGAGTGAAGCTTTCTTT,CASSLTGSEAFF
NA,TRBV18,NA,TRBJ1-2,TGTGCCAGCTCACCAAGGGTTAGGAACTATGGCTACACCTTC,CASSPRVRNYGYTF
NA,TRBV3-1,NA,TRBJ1-5,TGTGCCAGCAGCCAAGAGGGGGGGCCTTATAGCAATCAGCCCCAGCATTTT,CASSQEGGPYSNQPQHF
TRBD1,TRBV20-1,NA,TRBJ2-2,TGCAGTGCTTACGGGACAGGGCGAACCGGGGAGCTGTTTTTT,CSAYGTGRTGELFF
NA,TRBV6-6,NA,TRBJ1-1,TGTGCCAGCACCCCGGCGAGAATGAACACTGAAGCTTTCTTT,CASTPARMNTEAFF
NA,TRBV2,NA,TRBJ1-1,TGTGCCAGCACCCGACGGGGGGCTGAAGCTTTCTTT,CASTRRGAEAFF
TRBD1,TRBV7-9,many,TRBJ1-1,TGTGCCAGCACCCTAGACAGGGGCATCCCCGAAGCTTTCTTT,CASTLDRGIPEAFF
NA,TRBV5-1,few,TRBJ1-2,TGCGCCAGCAGCCCCCGAGGGGCTGACATATATGGCTACACCTTC,CASSPRGADIYGYTF
NA,TRBV20-1,NA,TRBJ1-2,TGCAGTGCTCTCGCTGGTGGTTCCAGGGGCTTCTATGGCTACACCTTC,CSALAGGSRGFYGYTF
NA,TRBV7-9,few,TRBJ2-4,TGTGCCAGCAGCCCGACCAACATTCAGTACTTC,CASSPTNIQYF